Listed below are T cell receptor beta chains from one sample, sequenced in a study of CD4+ T cells in melanoma. The protocol was immunoSEQ multiplex PCR, while the TCRdb copy is restricted to in-frame clones and leaves out a portion. The sample records about 140,000 clones, 80% to 95% being singletons. The receptors shown here come from a human donor with melanoma. Each CDR3 is given with its conserved first and last residue. Fields, in order: J gene, D gene, V gene, clone size, CDR3 DNA, CDR3 protein. D genes are given only for firm matches. Rows may omit the clone size; those that give it use once, few, many or a size class.

TRBJ2-7,.,TRBV2,.,TGTGCCAGCACCCTAACAGGGGGGGCCTACGAGCAGTACTTC,CASTLTGGAYEQYF
TRBJ2-5,.,TRBV5-4,.,TGTGCCAGCAGCTTGCCAGGGGTCGGTTACGAGACCCAGTACTTC,CASSLPGVGYETQYF
TRBJ2-2,.,TRBV7-9,.,TGTGCCAGCAGCTTATTTCTGGGGATCGGGGAGCTGTTTTTT,CASSLFLGIGELFF
TRBJ1-3,.,TRBV5-8,once,TGTGCCAGCAGGGGCCTGATTGGACCAAACACCATATATTTT,CASRGLIGPNTIYF
TRBJ2-7,.,TRBV25-1,.,TGTGCCAGCGGGGGACACCTCTACGAGCAGTACTTC,CASGGHLYEQYF
TRBJ2-7,.,TRBV5-1,.,TGCGCCAGCAGCTTCGGGCAGGCGCGAACCTACGAGCAGTACTTC,CASSFGQARTYEQYF
TRBJ1-6,.,TRBV9,.,TGTGCCAGCAGCGTAGTAGGCTCACCCCTCCACTTT,CASSVVGSPLHF
TRBJ2-7,.,TRBV5-1,.,TGCGCCAGCAGCTTGGATGGTCATTACTCCTACGAGCAGTACTTC,CASSLDGHYSYEQYF
TRBJ2-5,TRBD1,TRBV2,.,TGTGCCAGCACCGGGACAGCTAAAGAGACCCAGTACTTC,CASTGTAKETQYF
TRBJ2-7,.,TRBV7-3,.,TGTGCCAGCGCCCGAGGGGGGGAGTCCTACGAGCAGTACTTC,CASARGGESYEQYF
TRBJ1-2,TRBD1,TRBV15,.,TGTGCCACCAGCAGGGGACAGAGCTACACCTTC,CATSRGQSYTF
TRBJ2-7,TRBD1,TRBV6-6,.,TGTGCCAGCAGTCAGGGGACAGCATACCTTTCTTACGAGCAGTACTTC,CASSQGTAYLSYEQYF
TRBJ1-5,.,TRBV30,.,TGTGCCTGGAGTGTACAGCCGAATCAGCCCCAGCATTTT,CAWSVQPNQPQHF
TRBJ1-1,.,TRBV7-9,.,TGTGCCAGCAGCCGCCCCCCGGGGAACACTGAAGCTTTCTTT,CASSRPPGNTEAFF
TRBJ1-1,TRBD1,TRBV5-6,.,TGTGCCAGCAGCACGGTGGGGGGGACAGCGGAAGCTTTCTTT,CASSTVGGTAEAFF
TRBJ1-4,.,TRBV15,.,TGTGCCACCAGCATAGCCGGGGCAACTAATGAAAAACTGTTTTTT,CATSIAGATNEKLFF
TRBJ1-5,.,TRBV30,.,TGTGCCTGGAGTGGACAGTTCAATCAGCCCCAGCATTTT,CAWSGQFNQPQHF
TRBJ2-2,.,TRBV9,.,TGTGCCAGCAGCTCTAACGACAGGGGGGAGCTGTTTTTT,CASSSNDRGELFF
TRBJ1-1,.,TRBV5-1,.,TGCGCCAGCAGCTTCTCAGGGGACACTGAAGCTTTCTTT,CASSFSGDTEAFF
TRBJ1-2,.,TRBV28,.,TGTGCCAGCAGCCCAGGTCATGGCTACACCTTC,CASSPGHGYTF
TRBJ1-1,.,TRBV11-2,.,TGTGCCAGCAGCCAACCCTCCCGGGGGGGCACTGAAGCTTTCTTT,CASSQPSRGGTEAFF
TRBJ2-3,TRBD2,TRBV14,.,TGTGCCAGCAGCCAAGACTGGAGCCTAGCGGCCACAGATACGCAGTATTTT,CASSQDWSLAATDTQYF
TRBJ2-7,.,TRBV6-1,.,TGTGCCAGCAGTGACAGGGTCGGGTCCTACGAGCAGTACTTC,CASSDRVGSYEQYF
TRBJ1-6,.,TRBV6-6,.,TGTGCCAGCAGTTACTCGGCTTGGGATTCACCCCTCCACTTT,CASSYSAWDSPLHF
TRBJ2-7,.,TRBV6-4,.,TGTGCCGCCCCCGCCAGGGGTATTTCATGTAGCGAGCAGTACTTC,CAAPARGISCSEQYF
TRBJ2-4,TRBD1,TRBV7-9,.,TGTGCCAGCAGCAAAAGACAGGGAATGGACATTCAGTACTTC,CASSKRQGMDIQYF
TRBJ1-1,TRBD1,TRBV7-9,.,TGTGCCAGCAGCCAGGGGGGAAAAGACACTGAAGCTTTCTTT,CASSQGGKDTEAFF
TRBJ1-6,.,TRBV5-8,.,TGTGCCAGCAGCTTGGGGGCAGGGGTTCGGGCCCTCCACTTT,CASSLGAGVRALHF
TRBJ1-1,.,TRBV29-1,.,TGCAGCGCAAGAACCTGGGACATCTCAAGGACAGCTTTCTTT,CSARTWDISRTAFF
TRBJ1-6,TRBD1,TRBV27,.,TGTGCCAGCAGTTTTCGGACAGGGGGCAATAATTCACCCCTCCACTTT,CASSFRTGGNNSPLHF
TRBJ2-1,.,TRBV7-3,.,TGTGCCAGCAGCTTAATTCTAGGAGCTCCACCCCTCTTC,CASSLILGAPPLF
TRBJ2-7,.,TRBV19,.,TGTGCCAGTAGTCCGGGGCTGACCCACTACGAGCAGTACTTC,CASSPGLTHYEQYF
TRBJ2-2,.,TRBV5-1,.,TGCGCCAGCAGCTTAACTACTTACACCGGGGAGCTGTTTTTT,CASSLTTYTGELFF
TRBJ1-2,TRBD1,TRBV30,.,TGTGCCTGGAGTGCCCGGGACAGGGATGAAGGCGGCTACACCTTC,CAWSARDRDEGGYTF
TRBJ1-6,.,TRBV5-1,.,TGCGCCAGCAGCTTGTCGGATGGTCCCCTCCACTTT,CASSLSDGPLHF
TRBJ2-1,.,TRBV2,.,TGTGCCAGCAGTGACTATATGAGCTCCTACAATGAGCAGTTCTTC,CASSDYMSSYNEQFF
TRBJ2-5,TRBD1,TRBV5-1,.,TGCGCCAGCAGCCCGACAGGGTGGGAGACCCAGTACTTC,CASSPTGWETQYF
TRBJ2-7,TRBD1,TRBV30,.,TGTGCCTGGAACTCCGGGACAGCGTCCTACGAGCAGTACTTC,CAWNSGTASYEQYF
TRBJ2-2,TRBD1,TRBV18,.,TGTGCCAGCTCACCACCCTGGACAGGGGCGAACACCGGGGAGCTGTTTTTT,CASSPPWTGANTGELFF
TRBJ1-6,TRBD1,TRBV7-9,.,TGTGCCAGCAGCTTCGGACAGGCTAATTCACCCCTCCACTTT,CASSFGQANSPLHF